This T cell receptor beta chain was recorded in a study of T cell changes during pregnancy in multiple sclerosis. Trimming stripped 1 base from V and 6 bases from J, with 15 bases between. The CDR3 has 15 residues. Germline assignment: CDR1 SEHNR and CDR2 FQNEAQ (reference sequence). Assay: immunoSEQ multiplex PCR; the TCRdb copy retains only in-frame clones and omits some. Of 100,000 or so clones listed, 90% were seen once; the top ten hold 0.7% to 0.9%. Specimen: peripheral blood, collected in the second trimester of pregnancy. This TCR derives from a female donor in good health, enrolled as a control in a pregnancy study. This rearrangement joins TRBV7-9 to TRBJ1-1; D is possibly TRBD1 (5 bases). The CDR3 sequence: CASSLGPGFGPEAFF. The CDR3 nucleotides read TGTGCCAGCAGCTTAGGTCCAGGGTTCGGACCTGAAGCTTTCTTT.